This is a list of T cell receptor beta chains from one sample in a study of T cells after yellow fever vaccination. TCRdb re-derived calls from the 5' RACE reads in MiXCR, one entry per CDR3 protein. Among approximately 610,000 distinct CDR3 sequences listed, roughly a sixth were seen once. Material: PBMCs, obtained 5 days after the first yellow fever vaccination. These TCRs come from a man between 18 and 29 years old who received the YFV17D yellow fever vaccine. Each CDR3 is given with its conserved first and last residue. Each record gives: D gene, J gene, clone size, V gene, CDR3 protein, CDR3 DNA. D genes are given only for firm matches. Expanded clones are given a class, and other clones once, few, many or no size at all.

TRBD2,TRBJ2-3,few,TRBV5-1,CASSWGLAGQYF,TGCGCCAGCAGCTGGGGACTAGCGGGGCAGTATTTT
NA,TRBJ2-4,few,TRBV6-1,CASSQNSAENIQYF,TGTGCCAGCAGTCAAAACTCGGCGGAAAACATTCAGTACTTC
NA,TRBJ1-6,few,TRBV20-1,CSARVEEGTNSPLHF,TGCAGTGCTAGAGTAGAAGAGGGAACTAATTCACCCCTCCACTTT
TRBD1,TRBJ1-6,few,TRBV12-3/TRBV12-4,CASRWTGREGSPLHF,TGTGCCAGCAGATGGACAGGAAGGGAAGGCTCACCCCTCCACTTT
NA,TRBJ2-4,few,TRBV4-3,CASSQEAGTSAQYF,TGCGCCAGCAGCCAAGAGGCAGGTACCTCAGCGCAGTACTTC
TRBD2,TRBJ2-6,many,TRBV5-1,CASSRSSGGTGANVLTF,TGCGCCAGCAGCAGATCTAGCGGGGGTACCGGGGCCAACGTCCTGACTTTC
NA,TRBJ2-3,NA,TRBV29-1,CSVVGWEEDTQYF,TGCAGCGTTGTGGGCTGGGAGGAAGATACGCAGTATTTT
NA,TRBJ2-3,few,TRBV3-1,CASSQAGQSDTQYF,TGTGCCAGCAGCCAGGCGGGACAGTCAGATACGCAGTATTTT
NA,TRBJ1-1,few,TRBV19,CASKEGRANTEAFF,TGTGCCAGTAAAGAGGGGAGGGCGAACACTGAAGCTTTCTTT
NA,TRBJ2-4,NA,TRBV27,CASSFSYLTELAKNIQYF,TGTGCCAGCAGTTTTAGCTACCTGACAGAACTAGCCAAAAACATTCAGTACTTC
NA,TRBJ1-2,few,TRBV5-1,CASRGPRLNYGYTF,TGCGCCAGCAGAGGACCTCGCCTTAACTATGGCTACACCTTC
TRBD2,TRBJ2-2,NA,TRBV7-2,CASSQGRATGELFF,TGTGCCAGCAGCCAAGGGAGGGCCACCGGGGAGCTGTTTTTT
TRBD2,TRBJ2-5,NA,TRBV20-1,CSAPGGRGETQYF,TGCAGTGCTCCGGGGGGGCGGGGAGAGACCCAGTACTTC
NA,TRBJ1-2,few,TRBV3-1,CASSPGRGGYGYTF,TGTGCCAGCAGCCCCGGCCGGGGAGGGTATGGCTACACCTTC
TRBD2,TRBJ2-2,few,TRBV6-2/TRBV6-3,CASSRPGTSGGPLYTGELFF,TGTGCCAGCAGCCGTCCCGGGACTAGCGGGGGGCCCCTTTACACCGGGGAGCTGTTTTTT
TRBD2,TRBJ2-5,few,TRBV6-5,CASSYSASGGAGETQYF,TGTGCCAGCAGTTACTCGGCTAGCGGGGGGGCCGGTGAGACCCAGTACTTC
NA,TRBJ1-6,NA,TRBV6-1,CASSVGAPLHF,TGTGCCAGCAGTGTCGGGGCCCCCCTCCACTTT
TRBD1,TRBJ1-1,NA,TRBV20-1,CSAAPQGGTEAFF,TGCAGTGCTGCCCCACAGGGGGGCACTGAAGCTTTCTTT
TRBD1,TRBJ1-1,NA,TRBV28,CASSGPGQGILEAFF,TGTGCCAGCAGTGGACCGGGACAGGGGATTCTTGAAGCTTTCTTT
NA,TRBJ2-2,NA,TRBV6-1,CASSGTPFATGELFF,TGTGCCAGCAGTGGGACTCCGTTCGCTACCGGGGAGCTGTTTTTT
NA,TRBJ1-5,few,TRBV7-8,CASSLEGRYSNQPQHF,TGTGCCAGCAGCTTAGAAGGACGTTATAGCAATCAGCCCCAGCATTTT
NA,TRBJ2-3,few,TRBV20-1,CSARDLALTQYF,TGCAGTGCTAGAGATCTTGCGCTCACGCAGTATTTT
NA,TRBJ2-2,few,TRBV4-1,CASSKEGSNTGELFF,TGCGCCAGCAGTAAAGAAGGTTCGAACACCGGGGAGCTGTTTTTT
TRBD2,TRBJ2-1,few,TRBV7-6,CASSLARLAGDNEQFF,TGTGCCAGCAGCTTAGCGCGACTAGCGGGGGACAATGAGCAGTTCTTC
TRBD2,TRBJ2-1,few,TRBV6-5,CASSYTSGGDLGYNEQFF,TGTGCCAGCAGTTACACTAGCGGGGGTGACTTAGGCTACAATGAGCAGTTCTTC
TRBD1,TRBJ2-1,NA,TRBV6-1,CASGGQGGDEQFF,TGTGCCAGCGGAGGACAGGGGGGGGATGAGCAGTTCTTC
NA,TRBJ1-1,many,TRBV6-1,CASLEKKAFF,TGTGCCAGCTTGGAGAAAAAAGCTTTCTTT
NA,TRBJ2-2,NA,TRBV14,CASSPSWTVRAGELFF,TGTGCCAGCAGCCCCTCATGGACAGTACGGGCCGGGGAGCTGTTTTTT
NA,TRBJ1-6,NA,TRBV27,CASSRYGTTVSSYNSPLHF,TGTGCCAGCAGTCGGTATGGGACAACCGTATCCTCCTATAATTCACCCCTCCACTTT
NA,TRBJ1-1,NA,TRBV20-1,CSGSGGLGNTEAFF,TGCAGTGGCAGTGGAGGGTTGGGAAACACTGAAGCTTTCTTT
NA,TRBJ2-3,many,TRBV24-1,CATSDYRETTDTQYF,TGTGCCACCAGTGATTACAGGGAGACCACAGATACGCAGTATTTT
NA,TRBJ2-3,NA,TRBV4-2,CASSQDGGGGLTSDTQYF,TGTGCCAGCAGCCAAGATGGTGGGGGGGGGCTAACTTCTGATACGCAGTATTTT
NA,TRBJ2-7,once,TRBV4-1,CASSKVPVAYEQYF,TGCGCCAGCAGCAAAGTCCCAGTTGCCTACGAGCAGTACTTC
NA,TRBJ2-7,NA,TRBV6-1,CASSPRFGYEQYF,TGTGCCAGCAGTCCCCGATTTGGCTACGAGCAGTACTTC
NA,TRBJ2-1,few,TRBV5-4,CASSLFAASYNEQFF,TGTGCCAGCAGCTTATTTGCGGCCTCCTACAATGAGCAGTTCTTC
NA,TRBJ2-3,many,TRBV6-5,CASSYLGSQDTQYF,TGTGCCAGCAGTTACTTAGGTTCGCAAGATACGCAGTATTTT
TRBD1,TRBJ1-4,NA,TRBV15,CATSPPGQGLGLFF,TGTGCCACCAGCCCTCCGGGACAGGGTCTGGGACTGTTTTTT
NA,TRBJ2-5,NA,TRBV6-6,CASSRLTTETQYF,TGTGCCAGCAGTAGACTAACAACGGAGACCCAGTACTTC
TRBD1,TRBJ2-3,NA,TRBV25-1,CASRQGARDTQYF,TGTGCCAGCAGACAGGGGGCGAGGGATACGCAGTATTTT
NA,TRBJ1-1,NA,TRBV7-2,CASTLTMNTEAFF,TGTGCCAGCACCCTAACCATGAACACTGAAGCTTTCTTT
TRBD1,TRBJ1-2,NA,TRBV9,CASSTRQGEDYGYTF,TGTGCCAGCAGCACCAGACAGGGGGAGGACTATGGCTACACCTTC